A single sample is the source of the 26 T cell receptor beta chains below, sequenced in a study of shared clonotypes between healthy human individuals. Sequencing was performed with immunoSEQ multiplex PCR; in TCRdb, only in-frame clones are kept and a portion is missing. Of around 1,900,000 clones listed, roughly 93% were seen once; the top ten hold 1.5% to 2%. Terminally differentiated effector memory CD45RA+ cells were excluded from the naive CD8 cells, which were CD45RO-negative and positively selected for CCR7. What was sequenced was naive CD8+ T cells from PBMCs. Source of these receptors: a man between 18 and 35 years old in good health. Some clones in this sample may be carry-over from other donors' samples.

This chain uses TRBV10-3 with TRBJ2-1; D is possibly TRBD1 (6 bases). Trimming stripped 4 bases from V and 4 bases from J, with 26 bases between. Germline-derived CDR1 and CDR2 are ENHRY and SYGVKD. This CDR3 is 19 amino acids long. CDR3 sequence (DNA): TGTGCCATCAGTGTCCCGGAGGACAGCCCCAAGGGGGTATACAATGAGCAGTTCTTC. Its translation is CAISVPEDSPKGVYNEQFF.

The gene calls are TRBV28 and TRBJ1-5; a possible D gene is TRBD1 (5 bases). Between the trimmed V and J ends, which lost 5 bases and 12 bases, there was a span of 11 bases. The CDR3 totals 11 residues. Germline V gene sequence: CDR1 MDHEN, CDR2 SYDVKM. The CDR3 DNA sequence: TGTGCCAGCAGTCTAGGGGTTGACCAGCATTTT. Encoded protein: CASSLGVDQHF.

The chain joins TRBV2 to TRBJ1-1; 8 bases agree with TRBD1. The CDR3 is 16 residues long. V was pared by 0 bases and J by 5 bases, with 8 bases of the junction left unmatched. The germline gives CDR1 SNHLY, CDR2 FYNNEI. The CDR3 sequence is CASSEARNRGWTEAFF. CDR3 DNA sequence: TGTGCCAGCAGTGAAGCGCGTAACAGGGGGTGGACTGAAGCTTTCTTT.

The rearrangement uses TRBV28 and TRBJ1-6; D might be TRBD1 (5 bases). The V end lost 4 bases, the J end lost 5 bases, and 12 bases lay between the germline ends. CDR1 MDHEN and CDR2 SYDVKM come from the germline V gene. The CDR3 totals 15 residues. The CDR3 protein is CASSSGAFNNSPLHF. The DNA of the CDR3 is TGTGCCAGCAGTTCCGGGGCCTTTAATAATTCACCCCTCCACTTT.

The rearrangement links TRBV11-2 to TRBJ2-7, with 7 bases lining up with TRBD1. The CDR3 totals 16 residues. CDR1 SGHAT and CDR2 FQNNGV come from the germline V gene. The V gene end was trimmed by 2 bases and the J gene end by 0 bases; junction bases not matched to a gene: 7. The CDR3 region has the DNA TGTGCCAGCAGCTTAACCTCGGCAGGGGGCTCCTACGAGCAGTACTTC. Its translation is CASSLTSAGGSYEQYF.

As concerns this clone: This may be a read error: a much more frequent sequence differs by one nucleotide. The same CDR3 also results from other DNA sequences found in this sample. The chain carries TRBV6-5 and TRBJ2-7; D ambiguous. Germline CDR1 is MNHEY and CDR2 is SVGAGI. The CDR3 runs to 11 residues. V dropped 2 bases and J dropped 2 bases, with 1 base sitting between them. The CDR3 here is CASSYAYEQYF. CDR3 coding DNA: TGTGCCAGCAGTTACGCCTACGAGCAGTACTTC.

In regard to this clone: This specimen includes other DNA sequences encoding the same CDR3. J is TRBJ2-3 and V is TRBV28; 10 bases are a match to TRBD2. From germline, CDR1 is MDHEN and CDR2 SYDVKM. The CDR3 extends over 15 amino acids. Trimming at V came to 2 bases and at J to 1 base, leaving 0 bases not matched to a gene. The CDR3 nucleotides are TGTGCCAGCAGTTTAACTAGCGGGGGCACAGATACGCAGTATTTT. Its translation: CASSLTSGGTDTQYF.

The V and J genes are TRBV2 and TRBJ1-2; unclear D gene. Between the trimmed V and J ends, which lost 2 bases and 2 bases, there was a span of 15 bases. Germline V gives CDR1 SNHLY, CDR2 FYNNEI. CDR3 length equals 16 residues. Here the CDR3 DNA reads TGTGCCAGCAGTGAATTGGGCCAGGACCGAAACTATGGCTACACCTTC. This codes for CASSELGQDRNYGYTF.

Of note for this clone: The same CDR3 is also encoded by other DNA sequences in this sample. The J gene is TRBJ2-7, the V gene TRBV5-1; TRBD1 or TRBD2 may be the D gene (5 bases each). The CDR3 is 14 amino acids. Per germline, CDR1 SGHRS and CDR2 YFSETQ. The V end was cut by 4 bases, the J end by 1 base, with 12 bases between. The CDR3 protein is CASSLFGGSYEQYF. CDR3 nucleotides: TGCGCCAGCAGCCTATTTGGGGGTTCCTACGAGCAGTACTTC.

This clone was counted a few times. The sample holds other DNA sequences that translate to the same CDR3. The V gene is TRBV11-2, the J gene TRBJ1-1; the D is unclear. Trimming removed 3 bases from V and 2 bases from J, with 4 bases in between. The CDR3 runs to 12 residues. The germline CDR1 and CDR2 sequences are SGHAT and FQNNGV. CDR3 residues: CASSLFNTEAFF. CDR3 coding DNA: TGTGCCAGCAGCTTGTTTAACACTGAAGCTTTCTTT.

The chain recombines TRBV30 with TRBJ2-5, with 7 bases matching TRBD2. The germline V gene encodes CDR1 GTSNPN and CDR2 SVGIG (reference sequence). The CDR3 loop spans 14 amino acids. V was pared by 7 bases and J by 5 bases, with 13 bases of the junction left unmatched. This chain's CDR3 is CASLAREGVETQYF. The CDR3 DNA is TGTGCCTCTCTGGCGAGGGAGGGCGTTGAGACCCAGTACTTC.

The chain joins TRBV14 to TRBJ2-7, with a weak D call TRBD2 (5 bases). V was trimmed by 4 bases and J by 2 bases, leaving 15 bases between them. The CDR3 covers 15 residues. Germline values: CDR1 SGHDN, CDR2 FVKESK. The DNA for the CDR3 is TGTGCCAGCAGCCCTTGGGAGACTGACACCTACGAGCAGTACTTC. It specifies CASSPWETDTYEQYF. The complete variable domain, with remaining parts taken from reference TRBV14 and TRBJ2-7, reads EAGVTQFPSHSVIEKGQTVTLRCDPISGHDNLYWYRRVMGKEIKFLLHFVKESKQDESGMPNNRFLAERTGGTYSTLKVQPAELEDSGVYFCASSPWETDTYEQYFGPGTRLTVT.

V and J are TRBV5-4 and TRBJ2-3; weak D call: TRBD2 (5 bases). This CDR3 has 16 amino acids. Looked up from germline, CDR1 is SGHNT and CDR2 is YYREEE (reference sequence). The germline V and J ends were trimmed by 0 bases and 0 bases, with 11 bases remaining between them. The CDR3, as DNA: TGTGCCAGCAGCTTGGGAGGGTCTAGCAGCACAGATACGCAGTATTTT. This translates into CASSLGGSSSTDTQYF.

V and J are TRBV19 and TRBJ2-1, with D tentatively TRBD1 (6 bases). Per germline, CDR1 LNHDA and CDR2 SQIVND (reference sequence). The CDR3 runs 15 residues. The V end was cut by 10 bases, the J end by 4 bases, with 20 bases between. CDR3 DNA: TGTGCCACCGAGCAATTCGGGACAACTTACAATGAGCAGTTCTTC. Amino acids: CATEQFGTTYNEQFF. Together with reference TRBV19 and TRBJ2-1, the CDR3 gives the full variable domain: DGGITQSPKYLFRKEGQNVTLSCEQNLNHDAMYWYRQDPGQGLRLIYYSQIVNDFQKGDIAEGYSVSREKKESFPLTVTSAQKNPTAFYLCATEQFGTTYNEQFFGPGTRLTVL.

The chain has TRBV28 and TRBJ2-3, with D possibly TRBD2 on 5 matching bases. The CDR3 has 15 amino acids. The germline gives CDR1 MDHEN, CDR2 SYDVKM. The V and J ends lost 2 bases and 0 bases respectively, with 9 bases between them. This CDR3 reads CASSLLRGSTDTQYF. CDR3 coding DNA: TGTGCCAGCAGTTTACTTCGGGGTAGCACAGATACGCAGTATTTT.

The chain joins TRBV11-2 to TRBJ2-7; TRBD1 is a possible D gene (6 bases). This CDR3 has 16 residues. The germline V gene encodes CDR1 SGHAT and CDR2 FQNNGV. The V end was cut by 1 base, the J end by 6 bases, with 19 bases between. For the CDR3, the DNA is TGTGCCAGCAGCTTAGGAGGTTTGCAGGGGCTAGGCGAGCAGTACTTC. Translating it yields CASSLGGLQGLGEQYF. The full variable domain, completed using reference TRBV11-2 and TRBJ2-7, is EAGVAQSPRYKIIEKRQSVAFWCNPISGHATLYWYQQILGQGPKLLIQFQNNGVVDDSQLPKDRFSAERLKGVDSTLKIQPAKLEDSAVYLCASSLGGLQGLGEQYFGPGTRLTVT.

V is TRBV7-9 and J is TRBJ2-2; D not resolved. Between the trimmed V and J ends, which lost 1 base and 6 bases, there was a span of 9 bases. Germline CDR1 and CDR2: SEHNR and FQNEAQ (reference sequence). The CDR3 runs to 14 residues. The CDR3 sequence is CASSLVVAAGELFF. CDR3 bases: TGTGCCAGCAGCTTAGTGGTAGCTGCCGGGGAGCTGTTTTTT.

The chain links TRBV6-5 to TRBJ1-1; 9 nucleotides match TRBD1. The CDR3 sequence is 13 residues long. Looked up from germline, CDR1 is MNHEY and CDR2 is SVGAGI. After removal of 6 bases from V and 3 bases from J, the junction contained 2 bases not matched to a gene. This CDR3 is CASRTGGHTEAFF. DNA of the CDR3: TGTGCCAGCAGGACAGGGGGGCACACTGAAGCTTTCTTT.

In the case of this clone: Within the sample, other DNA sequences also encode this same CDR3. The chain couples TRBV9 to TRBJ1-5; TRBD1 might be the D (6 bases). Trimming removed 0 bases from V and 2 bases from J, with 9 bases in between. Germline V gene sequence: CDR1 SGDLS, CDR2 YYNGEE. CDR3 length: 15 amino acids. CDR3 protein: CASSVGGAGNQPQHF. DNA of the CDR3: TGTGCCAGCAGCGTAGGGGGGGCGGGCAATCAGCCCCAGCATTTT.

The genes are TRBV4-1 and TRBJ2-7, with 8 bases that match TRBD2. Germline V lookup: CDR1 MGHRA, CDR2 YSYEKL. The CDR3 extends over 16 amino acids. Losses at the gene ends were 1 base for V and 6 bases for J; bases not matched to a gene: 11. CDR3 region: CASSQAGSGGPVEQYF. The CDR3 region has the DNA TGCGCCAGCAGCCAAGCCGGATCGGGAGGGCCGGTCGAGCAGTACTTC.

The V call is TRBV5-5, the J call TRBJ1-1, with TRBD1 matching 9 bases. Trimming removed 4 bases from V and 7 bases from J; junction bases left unmatched: 11. CDR3 size: 15 residues. Germline CDR1 SGHKS, CDR2 YYEKEE (reference sequence). Here the CDR3 reads CASSNLPGTGFEAFF. The CDR3 DNA sequence: TGTGCCAGCAGCAACCTACCCGGGACAGGGTTTGAAGCTTTCTTT. Full variable domain (rest looked up from reference TRBV5-5 and TRBJ1-1): DAGVTQSPTHLIKTRGQQVTLRCSPISGHKSVSWYQQVLGQGPQFIFQYYEKEERGRGNFPDRFSARQFPNYSSELNVNALLLGDSALYLCASSNLPGTGFEAFFGQGTRLTVV.

V gene TRBV28 combines with J gene TRBJ2-7, with 13 bases identical to TRBD2. Germline V gives CDR1 MDHEN, CDR2 SYDVKM. The CDR3 sequence is 13 residues long. J was trimmed by 7 bases and V by 5 bases; bases with no gene match: 2. CDR3 sequence reads: CASSEGLAGEQYF. The CDR3 DNA reads as TGTGCCAGCAGTGAGGGACTAGCGGGAGAGCAGTACTTC.

This chain joins TRBV28 and TRBJ1-2, with 7 bases matching TRBD1. CDR1 is MDHEN and CDR2 is SYDVKM in the germline V gene. The CDR3 consists of 16 residues. V was clipped by 5 bases and J by 6 bases; unmatched bases: 15. The CDR3 region is CASSHVRGPPRDGYTF. Here the CDR3 DNA reads TGTGCCAGCAGTCACGTGAGGGGGCCCCCGCGCGATGGCTACACCTTC.

J is TRBJ2-4 and V is TRBV4-2; a weak D match, TRBD2 (6 bases). In germline, CDR1 is LGHNA, CDR2 YNFKEQ. Trimming stripped 4 bases from V and 7 bases from J, with 23 bases between. The CDR3 spans 17 residues. CDR3 amino acids: CASSPGAEGPLRNIQYF. In DNA form, the CDR3 reads TGTGCCAGCAGCCCCGGAGCGGAGGGGCCGCTAAGGAACATTCAGTACTTC.

V is TRBV5-6 and J is TRBJ2-2; D gene unclear. Trimming cost V 2 bases and J 0 bases, with 2 bases left between them. This CDR3 comprises 13 residues. CDR1 is SGHDT and CDR2 is YYEEEE in the germline V gene. CDR3 amino acids: CASSFANTGELFF. The CDR3 DNA follows: TGTGCCAGCAGCTTCGCGAACACCGGGGAGCTGTTTTTT.

The genes are TRBV7-9 and TRBJ2-1, with 7 bases matching TRBD1. V trimming: 5 bases; J trimming: 2 bases; junction bases outside the gene matches: 6. The germline V gene encodes CDR1 SEHNR and CDR2 FQNEAQ (reference sequence). The CDR3 length is 15 residues. The CDR3 reads CASSPDRATYNEQFF. CDR3 nucleotides: TGTGCCAGCAGCCCAGACAGGGCCACCTACAATGAGCAGTTCTTC.